A single sample gave rise to the 3 T cell receptor beta chains below, sequenced in a study of identical twins. MiXCR, applied by TCRdb to the 5' RACE reads, yields one record per CDR3 protein. The sample records about 260,000 distinct CDR3 sequences, roughly 7% being singletons. In addition, the sample was reused for a study of yellow fever vaccine responses in identical twins.

Source material: memory (CD45RO+) T cells sorted from blood. These TCRs come from a woman aged 18-29 years in good health.

There are a few counts of this clonotype. This rearrangement joins TRBV3-1 to TRBJ2-3, with TRBD2 identical over 9 bases. Germline loops: CDR1 LGHDT, CDR2 YNNKEL (reference sequence). The CDR3 totals 12 residues. Trimming took 6 bases from V and 14 from J; bases not matched to a gene: 9. CDR3 nucleotides: TGTGCCAGCAGTACCGCGGGGGGGCCGCTGTATTTT. It translates to CASSTAGGPLYF.

The J gene is TRBJ2-3, the V gene TRBV28, with D unresolved. V lost 1 base and J lost 7, with 9 bases in between. The CDR3 is 13 residues long. Germline assignment: CDR1 MDHEN and CDR2 SYDVKM. The CDR3 loop is CASSLSVRYTQYF. The CDR3 DNA is TGTGCCAGCAGTTTATCCGTGAGGTATACGCAGTATTTT.

The V call is TRBV28, the J call TRBJ1-2, with D hard to call. Germline lookup yields CDR1 MDHEN and CDR2 SYDVKM. The CDR3 contains 16 residues. The ends were cut back, 3 bases at V and 5 bases at J, with 19 bases in the middle. The CDR3 sequence: CASSFYAGFIPYGYTF. In DNA form, the CDR3 reads TGTGCCAGCAGTTTTTACGCAGGCTTCATCCCGTATGGCTACACCTTC.